This TCR beta chain was observed in a study of blood T cell repertoires in COVID-19. About the research overall: T cells, B-cell-depleted T cells, or PBMCs provided the cDNA or gDNA that served as material.

In the study's own analysis: Quantification of nucleated cells was approximated via reference gene primer amplification. Only in-frame clones appear in the TCRdb table, and some are missing; sequencing was by immunoSEQ multiplex PCR. V and J calls and clone size are copied from that table; D and trimming were computed from the DNA. The sample has 200,000 to 250,000 clones; 89% are singletons. Germline lookup yields CDR1 SGHRS and CDR2 YFSETQ. Trimming cost V 4 bases and J 5 bases, with 13 bases left between them. The length of the CDR3 is 14 residues. The sample holds one count of this clone. The sequencing sample was made of peripheral blood. The chain recombines TRBV5-1 with TRBJ2-1; possibly TRBD1 for D (5 bases). This sequence was found in a man between 60 and 75 years old who had recovered from COVID-19. The CDR3 region has the DNA TGCGCCAGCAGCCTAGGCAGGGAAAACAATGAGCAGTTCTTC. Its translation: CASSLGRENNEQFF.